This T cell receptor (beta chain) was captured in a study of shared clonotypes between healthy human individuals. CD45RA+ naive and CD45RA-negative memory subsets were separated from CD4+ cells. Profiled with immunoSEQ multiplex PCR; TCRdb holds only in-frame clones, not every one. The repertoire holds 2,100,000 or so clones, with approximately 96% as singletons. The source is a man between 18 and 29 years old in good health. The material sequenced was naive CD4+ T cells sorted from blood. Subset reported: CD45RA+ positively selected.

The CDR3 sequence is CASSDAWQGGGVGSPLHF. The CDR3 DNA follows: TGTGCCAGCAGTGACGCCTGGCAGGGAGGGGGCGTAGGTTCACCCCTCCACTTT. This chain connects TRBV6-1 to TRBJ1-6; 7 bases map to TRBD1. CDR1 and CDR2 from the germline V gene are MNHNS and SASEGT. This CDR3 has 18 amino acids. J lost 9 bases, V lost 3 bases, and 17 bases had no gene match.